This TCR beta chain emerged from a study of graft-versus-host responses after intestinal transplantation. Data came from immunoSEQ multiplex PCR; TCRdb stores just in-frame clones and leaves some out. The table lists about 99,000 clones, roughly 92% of them singletons, with 0.069% in the top ten. Regarding the study as a whole: Among circulating GvH clones, peak levels were associated with early post-transplant declines in HvG clones.

As concerns this clone: Its specificity is not known.

The CDR3 runs 14 residues. Trimming stripped 6 bases from V and 0 bases from J, with 12 bases between. Germline V gives CDR1 SQVTM, CDR2 ANQGSEA. The source was unstimulated CD8+ T cells sorted from spleen or lymph node cells, collected before transplant. V is TRBV29-1 and J is TRBJ2-1; no clear D. The clonotype comes from a human donor who was the organ donor for an intestinal transplant. CDR3 amino acids: CSVLAEFSYNEQFF. In nucleotides, the CDR3 is TGCAGCGTATTAGCTGAGTTCTCCTACAATGAGCAGTTCTTC.